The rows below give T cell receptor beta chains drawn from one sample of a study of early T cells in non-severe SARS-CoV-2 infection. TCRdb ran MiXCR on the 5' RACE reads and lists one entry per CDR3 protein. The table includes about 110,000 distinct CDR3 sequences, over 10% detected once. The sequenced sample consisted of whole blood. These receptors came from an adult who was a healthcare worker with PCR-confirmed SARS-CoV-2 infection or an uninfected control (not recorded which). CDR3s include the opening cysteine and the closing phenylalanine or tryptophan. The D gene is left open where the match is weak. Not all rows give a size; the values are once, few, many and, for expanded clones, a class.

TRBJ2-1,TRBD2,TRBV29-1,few,TGCAGCGTTGAAGATATCGAGCGGGAGGGCTTCTCCTCCTACAATGAGCAGTTCTTC,CSVEDIEREGFSSYNEQFF
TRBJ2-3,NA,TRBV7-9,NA,TGTGCCAGCAGAGAACGGGGCTTTACAGATACGCAGTATTTT,CASRERGFTDTQYF
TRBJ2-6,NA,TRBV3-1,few,TGTGCCAGCAGCCAAGTGGGGGCCTGGGACTCTGGGGCCAACGTCCTGACTTTC,CASSQVGAWDSGANVLTF
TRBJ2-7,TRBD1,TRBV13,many,TGTGCCAGCAGCCACGGGACAGGGGGAGTCTACGAGCAGTACTTC,CASSHGTGGVYEQYF
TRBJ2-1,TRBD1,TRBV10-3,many,TGTGCCATCAGTGAGCCATCTACAGGGGACAATGAGCAGTTCTTC,CAISEPSTGDNEQFF
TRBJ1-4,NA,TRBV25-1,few,TGTGCCAGCGGCGGGTTTATTGAAAAACTGTTTTTT,CASGGFIEKLFF
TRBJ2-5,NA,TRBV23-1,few,TGCGCCAGCAGTCAATCAAGGCCCTCGGCCGACTTAGGAGGGGAGACCCAGTACTTC,CASSQSRPSADLGGETQYF
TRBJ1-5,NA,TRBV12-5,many,TGTGCTAGTGGTTTGGTAACAGGGCACAATCAGCCCCAGCATTTT,CASGLVTGHNQPQHF
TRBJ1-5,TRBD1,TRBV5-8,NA,TGTGCCAGCAGCCAAAAAGGGACAGGGGGCGGGAGCAATCAGCCCCAGCATTTT,CASSQKGTGGGSNQPQHF
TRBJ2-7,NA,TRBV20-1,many,TGCAGTGCCCGTGGCTGGGTTACCTACGAGCAGTACTTC,CSARGWVTYEQYF
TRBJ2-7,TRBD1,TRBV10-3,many,TGTGCCTACGCCGAGGGGGCAATCGGCGAGCAGTACTTC,CAYAEGAIGEQYF
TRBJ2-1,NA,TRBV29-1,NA,TGCAGCGTTGAAGGGGACGCAAGCTCCTACAATGAGCAGTTCTTC,CSVEGDASSYNEQFF
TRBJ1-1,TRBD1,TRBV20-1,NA,TGCAGTGCGCTCGACAGGGAAAAGAACACTGAAGCTTTCTTT,CSALDREKNTEAFF
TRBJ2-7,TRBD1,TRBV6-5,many,TGTGCCAGCAGACACCATCCCCGGGGTCGGACAGGGCAGTACGAGCAGTACTTC,CASRHHPRGRTGQYEQYF
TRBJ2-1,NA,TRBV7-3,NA,TGTGCCAGCAGCTTGACAGGTCTGGGTGAGCAGTTCTTC,CASSLTGLGEQFF
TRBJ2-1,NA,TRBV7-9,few,TGTGCCAGCAGCGGACGAAACAATGAGCAGTTCTTC,CASSGRNNEQFF
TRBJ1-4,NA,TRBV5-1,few,TGCGCCAGCAGGGGGCCGGCAGCTAATGAAAAACTGTTTTTT,CASRGPAANEKLFF
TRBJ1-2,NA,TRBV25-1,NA,TGTGCCAGCAGTCAAGCGGGGGCGAACTATGGCTACACCTTC,CASSQAGANYGYTF
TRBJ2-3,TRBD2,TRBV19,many,TGTGCCAGTAGTATAGCGGGGGGGCCTCCCCCAGATACGCAGTATTTT,CASSIAGGPPPDTQYF
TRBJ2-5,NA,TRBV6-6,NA,TGTGCCAGCAGTCCCTCGGGACAAGAGACCCAGTACTTC,CASSPSGQETQYF
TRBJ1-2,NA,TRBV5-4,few,TGTGCCAGCAGAACGGATACTAACTATGGCTACACCTTC,CASRTDTNYGYTF
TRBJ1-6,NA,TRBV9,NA,TGTGCCAGCAGCTCGGGCGTCGAGTCACCCCTCCACTTT,CASSSGVESPLHF
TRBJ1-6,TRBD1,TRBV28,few,TGTGCCAGCAGACCACTGGACAGGGTCAGGAATTCACCCCTCCACTTT,CASRPLDRVRNSPLHF
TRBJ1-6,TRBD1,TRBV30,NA,TGTGCCTGGATGGGACAGGGGGCTTTTTCACCCCTCCACTTT,CAWMGQGAFSPLHF
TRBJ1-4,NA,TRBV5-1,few,TGCGCCAGCAGCTTGGAAGAGGGCGGATTTAATGAAAAACTGTTTTTT,CASSLEEGGFNEKLFF
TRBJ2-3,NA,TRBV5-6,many,TGTGCCAGCAGCGACCGCCTTGGGGGTAGGGCAGATACGCAGTATTTT,CASSDRLGGRADTQYF
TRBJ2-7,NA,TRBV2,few,TGTGCCAGCAGCTCCATGATGAAGCAGTACTTC,CASSSMMKQYF
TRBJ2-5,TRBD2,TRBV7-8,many,TGTGCCAGCAGCTTATGGCGGGGGGTCCAAGAGACCCAGTACTTC,CASSLWRGVQETQYF
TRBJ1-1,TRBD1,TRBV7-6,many,TGTGCCAGCAGCCCGGGGACAGGGGCAGCGAACACTGAAGCTTTCTTT,CASSPGTGAANTEAFF
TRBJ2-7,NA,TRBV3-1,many,TGTGCCAGCAGCCACAGTTCCTACGAGCAGTACTTC,CASSHSSYEQYF
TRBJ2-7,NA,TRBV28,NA,TGTGCCAGCAGTTACCAAAGTCCGGGACGGCCGGCGGAAGAGCAGTACTTC,CASSYQSPGRPAEEQYF
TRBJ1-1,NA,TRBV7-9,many,TGTGCCAGCAGCTTAAACAGCCACACTGAAGCTTTCTTT,CASSLNSHTEAFF
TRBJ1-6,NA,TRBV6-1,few,TGTGCCAGCAGTGAACTACAGCGACCCCTCCACTTT,CASSELQRPLHF
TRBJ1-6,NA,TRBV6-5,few,TGTGCCAGCAGTTACGCCAGGACTAATTCACCCCTCCACTTT,CASSYARTNSPLHF
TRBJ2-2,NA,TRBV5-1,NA,TGCGCCAGCAGCTTGGCGGCAGACACCGGGGAGCTGTTTTTT,CASSLAADTGELFF
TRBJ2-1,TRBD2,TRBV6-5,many,TGTGCCAGCAGTTACTCGGCGACTAGCGGGAGCGGTAACAATGAGCAGTTCTTC,CASSYSATSGSGNNEQFF
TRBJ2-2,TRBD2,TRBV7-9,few,TGTGCCAGCAGCCCACGACTAGCGGGGGGCCCTGCGCTGTTTTTT,CASSPRLAGGPALFF
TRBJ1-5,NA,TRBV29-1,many,TGCAGCGTTGGGGACAGCAATCAGCCCCAGCATTTT,CSVGDSNQPQHF
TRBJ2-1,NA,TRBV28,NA,TGTGCCAGCAGTCCCCCCCGGAGGGAGCAGTTCTTC,CASSPPRREQFF
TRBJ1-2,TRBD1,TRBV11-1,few,TGTGCCAGCAGCTCCGGACAGGCCCTAGCCCTATATGGCTACACCTTC,CASSSGQALALYGYTF
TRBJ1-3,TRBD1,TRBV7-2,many,TGTGCCAGCAGCTCTTACAGGGGGAGCTCTGGAAACACCATATATTTT,CASSSYRGSSGNTIYF
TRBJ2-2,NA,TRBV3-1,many,TGTGCCAGCACCCAATACGGAGTTTCCGGGGAGCTGTTTTTT,CASTQYGVSGELFF
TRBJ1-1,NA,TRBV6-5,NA,TGTGCCACCGCCGGAAGCAGAAACACTGAAGCTTTCTTT,CATAGSRNTEAFF
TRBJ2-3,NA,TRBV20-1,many,TGCAGTGCTAGAGGGACTAGCACAGATACGCAGTATTTT,CSARGTSTDTQYF
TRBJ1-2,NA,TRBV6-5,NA,TGTGCCAGCAGATCCCCCGGGGGATTACATGGCTACACCTTC,CASRSPGGLHGYTF
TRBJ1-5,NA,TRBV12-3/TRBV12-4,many,TGTGCCAGCAGTCCCCGGGACCTACGGAATCAGCCCCAGCATTTT,CASSPRDLRNQPQHF
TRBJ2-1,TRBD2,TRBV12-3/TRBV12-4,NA,TGTGCCAGCACCGCCCTAGCGGTCAATGAGCAGTTCTTC,CASTALAVNEQFF